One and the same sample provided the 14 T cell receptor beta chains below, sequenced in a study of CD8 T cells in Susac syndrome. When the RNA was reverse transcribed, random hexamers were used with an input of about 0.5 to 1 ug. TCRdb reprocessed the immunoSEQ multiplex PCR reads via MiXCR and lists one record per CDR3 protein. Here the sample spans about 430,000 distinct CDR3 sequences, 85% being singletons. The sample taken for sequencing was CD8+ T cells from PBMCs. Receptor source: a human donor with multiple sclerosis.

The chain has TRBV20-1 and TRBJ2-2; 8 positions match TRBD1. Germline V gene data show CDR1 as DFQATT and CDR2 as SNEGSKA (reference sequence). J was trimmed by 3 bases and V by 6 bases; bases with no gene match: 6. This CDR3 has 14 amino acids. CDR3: CSATDRAYTGELFF. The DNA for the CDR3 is TGCAGTGCAACGGACAGGGCTTACACCGGGGAGCTGTTTTTT.

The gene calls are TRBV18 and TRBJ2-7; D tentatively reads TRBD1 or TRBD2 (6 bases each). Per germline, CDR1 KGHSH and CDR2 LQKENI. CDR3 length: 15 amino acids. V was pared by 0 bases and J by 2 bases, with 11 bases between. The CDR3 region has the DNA TGTGCCAGCTCACCACCGCGGGACACGGCCTACGAGCAGTACTTC. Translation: CASSPPRDTAYEQYF. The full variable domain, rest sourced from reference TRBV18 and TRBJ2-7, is NAGVMQNPRHLVRRRGQEARLRCSPMKGHSHVYWYRQLPEEGLKFMVYLQKENIIDESGMPKERFSAEFPKEGPSILRIQQVVRGDSAAYFCASSPPRDTAYEQYFGPGTRLTVT.

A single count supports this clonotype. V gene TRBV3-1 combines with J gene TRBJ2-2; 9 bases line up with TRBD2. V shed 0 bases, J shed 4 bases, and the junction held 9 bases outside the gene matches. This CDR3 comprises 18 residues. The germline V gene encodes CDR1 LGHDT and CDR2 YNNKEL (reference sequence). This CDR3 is CASSQEESLAGVTGELFF. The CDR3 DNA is TGTGCCAGCAGCCAAGAAGAGAGCTTAGCGGGAGTCACCGGGGAGCTGTTTTTT. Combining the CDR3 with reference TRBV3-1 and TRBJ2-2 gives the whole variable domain DTAVSQTPKYLVTQMGNDKSIKCEQNLGHDTMYWYKQDSKKFLKIMFSYNNKELIINETVPNRFSPKSPDKAHLNLHINSLELGDSAVYFCASSQEESLAGVTGELFFGEGSRLTVL.

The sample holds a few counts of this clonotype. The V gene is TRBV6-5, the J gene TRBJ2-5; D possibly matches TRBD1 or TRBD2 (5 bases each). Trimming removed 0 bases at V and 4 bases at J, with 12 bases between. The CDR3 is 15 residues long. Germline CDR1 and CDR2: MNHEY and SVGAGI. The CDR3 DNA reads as TGTGCCAGCAGTTACTCCGGCAGGGCGGGAGAGACCCAGTACTTC. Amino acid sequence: CASSYSGRAGETQYF.

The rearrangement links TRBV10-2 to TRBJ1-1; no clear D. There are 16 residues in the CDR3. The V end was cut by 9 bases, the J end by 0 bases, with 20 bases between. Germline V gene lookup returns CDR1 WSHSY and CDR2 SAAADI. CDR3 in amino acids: CASQWGKRLMNTEAFF. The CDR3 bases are TGCGCCAGTCAGTGGGGAAAACGCCTCATGAACACTGAAGCTTTCTTT.

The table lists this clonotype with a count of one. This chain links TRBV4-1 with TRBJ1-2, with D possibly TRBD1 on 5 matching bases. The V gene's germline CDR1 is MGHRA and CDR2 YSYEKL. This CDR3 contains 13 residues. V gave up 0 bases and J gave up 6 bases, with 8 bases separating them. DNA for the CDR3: TGCGCCAGCAGCCAAGAGACAGTACATGGCTACACCTTC. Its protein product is CASSQETVHGYTF.

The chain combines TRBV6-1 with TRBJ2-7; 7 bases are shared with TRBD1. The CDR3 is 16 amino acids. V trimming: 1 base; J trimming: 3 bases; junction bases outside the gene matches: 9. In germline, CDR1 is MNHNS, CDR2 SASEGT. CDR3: CASSEEGARQNYEQYF. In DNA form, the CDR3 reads TGTGCCAGCAGTGAAGAGGGGGCGCGGCAGAACTACGAGCAGTACTTC.

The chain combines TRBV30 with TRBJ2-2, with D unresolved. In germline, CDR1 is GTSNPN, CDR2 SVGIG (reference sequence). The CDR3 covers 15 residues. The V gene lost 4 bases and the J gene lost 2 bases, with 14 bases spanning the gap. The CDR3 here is CAWNLKERNTGELFF. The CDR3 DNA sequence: TGTGCCTGGAATCTTAAGGAGAGAAACACCGGGGAGCTGTTTTTT.

CDR3 sequence: CASVGGQGNQPQHF. In DNA, the CDR3 is TGTGCCAGCGTTGGGGGACAGGGGAATCAGCCCCAGCATTTT. This chain links TRBV3-1 with TRBJ1-5; 10 positions agree with TRBD1. Germline CDR1 and CDR2: LGHDT and YNNKEL (reference sequence). This CDR3 contains 14 residues. The V gene end was trimmed by 8 bases and the J gene end by 4 bases; junction bases not matched to a gene: 5. The complete variable domain, with remaining parts taken from reference TRBV3-1 and TRBJ1-5, reads DTAVSQTPKYLVTQMGNDKSIKCEQNLGHDTMYWYKQDSKKFLKIMFSYNNKELIINETVPNRFSPKSPDKAHLNLHINSLELGDSAVYFCASVGGQGNQPQHFGDGTRLSIL.

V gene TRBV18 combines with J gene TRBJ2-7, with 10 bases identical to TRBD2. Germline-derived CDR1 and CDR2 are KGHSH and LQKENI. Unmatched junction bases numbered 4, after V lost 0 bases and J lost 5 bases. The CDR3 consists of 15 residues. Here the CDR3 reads CASSPPLAGEDEQYF. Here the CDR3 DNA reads TGTGCCAGCTCACCACCGCTAGCGGGAGAGGACGAGCAGTACTTC.

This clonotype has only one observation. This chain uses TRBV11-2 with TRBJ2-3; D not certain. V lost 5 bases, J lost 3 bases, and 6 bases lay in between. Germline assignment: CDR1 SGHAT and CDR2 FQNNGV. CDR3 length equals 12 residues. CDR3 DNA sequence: TGTGCCAGCAGCGTAACTACAGATACGCAGTATTTT. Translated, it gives CASSVTTDTQYF.

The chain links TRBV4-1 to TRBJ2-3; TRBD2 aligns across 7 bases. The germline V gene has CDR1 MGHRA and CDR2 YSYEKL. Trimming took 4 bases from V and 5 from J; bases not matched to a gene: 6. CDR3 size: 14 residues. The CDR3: CASSPDPGGDTQYF. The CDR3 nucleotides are TGCGCCAGCAGCCCTGACCCGGGAGGAGATACGCAGTATTTT.

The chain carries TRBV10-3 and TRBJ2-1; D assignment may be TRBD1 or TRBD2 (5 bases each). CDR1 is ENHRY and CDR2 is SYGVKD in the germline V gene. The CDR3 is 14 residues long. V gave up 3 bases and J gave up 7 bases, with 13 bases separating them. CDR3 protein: CAISDLGEPNEQFF. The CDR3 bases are TGTGCCATCAGTGATTTGGGGGAACCAAATGAGCAGTTCTTC.

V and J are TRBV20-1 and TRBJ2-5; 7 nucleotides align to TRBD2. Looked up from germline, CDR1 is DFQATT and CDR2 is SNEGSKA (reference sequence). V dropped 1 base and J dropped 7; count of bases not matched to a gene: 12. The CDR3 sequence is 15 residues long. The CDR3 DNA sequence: TGCAGTGCTAGAGGGGAGCGGGATTGGGTGGTGACCCAGTACTTC. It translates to CSARGERDWVVTQYF.